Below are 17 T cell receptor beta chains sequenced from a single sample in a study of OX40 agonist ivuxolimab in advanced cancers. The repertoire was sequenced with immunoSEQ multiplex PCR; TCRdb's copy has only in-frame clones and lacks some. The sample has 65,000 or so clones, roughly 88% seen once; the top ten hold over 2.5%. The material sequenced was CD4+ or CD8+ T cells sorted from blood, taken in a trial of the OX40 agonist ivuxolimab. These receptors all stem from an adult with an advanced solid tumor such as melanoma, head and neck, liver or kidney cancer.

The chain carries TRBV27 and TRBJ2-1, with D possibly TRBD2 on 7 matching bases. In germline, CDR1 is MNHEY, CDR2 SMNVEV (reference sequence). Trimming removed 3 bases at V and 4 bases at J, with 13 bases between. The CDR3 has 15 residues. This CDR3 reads CASSFGGGLYNEQFF. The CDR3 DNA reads TGTGCCAGCAGTTTTGGGGGGGGCTTATACAATGAGCAGTTCTTC.

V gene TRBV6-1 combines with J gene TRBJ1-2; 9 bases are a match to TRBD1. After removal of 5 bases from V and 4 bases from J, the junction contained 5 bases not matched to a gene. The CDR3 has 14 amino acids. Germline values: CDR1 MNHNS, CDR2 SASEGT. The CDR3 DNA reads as TGTGCCAGCAGTATCGGGACAGGGCCCTATGGCTACACCTTC. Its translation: CASSIGTGPYGYTF.

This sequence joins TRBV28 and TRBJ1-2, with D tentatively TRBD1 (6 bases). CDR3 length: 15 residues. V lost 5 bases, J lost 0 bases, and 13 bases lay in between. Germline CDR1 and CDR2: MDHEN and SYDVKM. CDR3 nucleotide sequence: TGTGCCAGCAGTGTGGACAGCACTCCTAACTATGGCTACACCTTC. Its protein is CASSVDSTPNYGYTF.

CDR3 DNA: TGTGCCAGCAGCTTAGAAGGGCAGGGTTACGAAAAACTGTTTTTT. It translates to CASSLEGQGYEKLFF. This chain links TRBV11-2 with TRBJ1-4; tentative D call: TRBD1 (5 bases). V was cut by 0 bases and J by 8 bases, with 13 bases left in between. CDR3 length equals 15 residues. CDR1 SGHAT and CDR2 FQNNGV come from the germline V gene. The whole variable domain, remainder taken from reference TRBV11-2 and TRBJ1-4, is EAGVAQSPRYKIIEKRQSVAFWCNPISGHATLYWYQQILGQGPKLLIQFQNNGVVDDSQLPKDRFSAERLKGVDSTLKIQPAKLEDSAVYLCASSLEGQGYEKLFFGSGTQLSVL.

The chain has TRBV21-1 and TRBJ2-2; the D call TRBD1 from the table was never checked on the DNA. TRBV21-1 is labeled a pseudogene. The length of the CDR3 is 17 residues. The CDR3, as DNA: TGTGCCAGCAGCAAAGGGTCGTGGACAGAGAACACCGGGGAGCTGTTTTTT. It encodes CASSKGSWTENTGELFF.

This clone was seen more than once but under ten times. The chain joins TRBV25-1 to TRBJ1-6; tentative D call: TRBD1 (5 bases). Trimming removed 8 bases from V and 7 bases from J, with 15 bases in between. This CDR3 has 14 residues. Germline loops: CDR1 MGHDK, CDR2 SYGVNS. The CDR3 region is CASRFPGGNSPLHF. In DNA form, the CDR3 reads TGTGCCAGCCGATTTCCCGGGGGGAATTCACCCCTCCACTTT.

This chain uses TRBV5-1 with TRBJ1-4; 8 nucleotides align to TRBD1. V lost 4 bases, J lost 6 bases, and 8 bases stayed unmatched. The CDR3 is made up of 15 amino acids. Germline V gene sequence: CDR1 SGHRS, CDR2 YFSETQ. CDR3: CASSPSDRVHEKLFF. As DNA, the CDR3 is TGCGCCAGCAGCCCCTCGGACAGGGTTCATGAAAAACTGTTTTTT. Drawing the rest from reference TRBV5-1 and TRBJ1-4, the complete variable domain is KAGVTQTPRYLIKTRGQQVTLSCSPISGHRSVSWYQQTPGQGLQFLFEYFSETQRNKGNFPGRFSGRQFSNSRSEMNVSTLELGDSALYLCASSPSDRVHEKLFFGSGTQLSVL.

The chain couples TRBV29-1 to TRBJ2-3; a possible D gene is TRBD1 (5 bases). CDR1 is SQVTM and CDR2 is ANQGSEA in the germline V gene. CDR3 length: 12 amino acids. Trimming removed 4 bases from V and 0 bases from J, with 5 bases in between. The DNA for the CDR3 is TGCAGCGTTGGACAGAGCACAGATACGCAGTATTTT. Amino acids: CSVGQSTDTQYF.

DNA of the CDR3: TGTGCCAGTACCCTCGACAGGTTCTCTGGAAACACCATATATTTT. It codes for CASTLDRFSGNTIYF. This chain links TRBV19 with TRBJ1-3; D possibly corresponds to TRBD1 (6 bases). Trimming stripped 7 bases from V and 0 bases from J, with 13 bases between. CDR3 length equals 15 residues. Germline V gives CDR1 LNHDA, CDR2 SQIVND (reference sequence).

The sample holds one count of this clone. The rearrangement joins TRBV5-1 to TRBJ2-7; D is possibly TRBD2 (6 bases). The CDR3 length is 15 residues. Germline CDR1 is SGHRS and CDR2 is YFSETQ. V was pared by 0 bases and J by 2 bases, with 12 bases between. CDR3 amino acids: CASSLELAPTYEQYF. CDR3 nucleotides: TGCGCCAGCAGCTTGGAGCTAGCGCCTACCTACGAGCAGTACTTC.

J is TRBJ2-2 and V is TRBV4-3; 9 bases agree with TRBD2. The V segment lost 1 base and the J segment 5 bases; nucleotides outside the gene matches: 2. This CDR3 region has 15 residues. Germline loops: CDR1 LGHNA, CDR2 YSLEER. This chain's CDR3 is CASSQVTSGTGELFF. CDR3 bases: TGCGCCAGCAGCCAAGTCACTAGCGGGACCGGGGAGCTGTTTTTT.

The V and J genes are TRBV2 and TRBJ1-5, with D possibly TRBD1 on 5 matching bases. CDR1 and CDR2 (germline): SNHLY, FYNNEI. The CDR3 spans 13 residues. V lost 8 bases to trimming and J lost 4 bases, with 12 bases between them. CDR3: CASGGQSNQPQHF. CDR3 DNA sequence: TGTGCCAGCGGAGGACAATCGAATCAGCCCCAGCATTTT.

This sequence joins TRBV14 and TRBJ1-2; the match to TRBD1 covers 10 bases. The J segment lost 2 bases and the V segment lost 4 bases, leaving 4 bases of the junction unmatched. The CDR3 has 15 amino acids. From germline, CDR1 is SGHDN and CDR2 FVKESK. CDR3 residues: CASSLRTGGNYGYTF. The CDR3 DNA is TGTGCCAGCAGCCTAAGGACAGGGGGGAACTATGGCTACACCTTC.

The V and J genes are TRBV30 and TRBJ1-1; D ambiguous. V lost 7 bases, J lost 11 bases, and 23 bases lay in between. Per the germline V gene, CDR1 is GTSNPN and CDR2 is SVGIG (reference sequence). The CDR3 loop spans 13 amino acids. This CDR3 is CASNGLKSNGAFF. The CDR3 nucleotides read TGTGCCTCGAACGGTCTTAAAAGTAACGGGGCTTTCTTT. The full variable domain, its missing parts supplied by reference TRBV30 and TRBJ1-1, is SQTIHQWPATLVQPVGSPLSLECTVEGTSNPNLYWYRQAAGRGLQLLFYSVGIGQISSEVPQNLSASRPQDRQFILSSKKLLLSDSGFYLCASNGLKSNGAFFGQGTRLTVV.

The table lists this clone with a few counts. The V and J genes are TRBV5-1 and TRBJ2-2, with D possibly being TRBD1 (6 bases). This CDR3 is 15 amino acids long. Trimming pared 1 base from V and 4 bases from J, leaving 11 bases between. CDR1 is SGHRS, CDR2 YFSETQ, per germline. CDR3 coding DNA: TGCGCCAGCAGCTTGACAGGGTCTCGCACCGGGGAGCTGTTTTTT. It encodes CASSLTGSRTGELFF.

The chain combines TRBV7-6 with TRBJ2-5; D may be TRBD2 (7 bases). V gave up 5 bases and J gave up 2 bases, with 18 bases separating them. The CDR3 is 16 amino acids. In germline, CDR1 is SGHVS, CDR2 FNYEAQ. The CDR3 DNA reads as TGTGCCAGCAGCCCGGTAGGGGGGGAGCTACAAGAGACCCAGTACTTC. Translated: CASSPVGGELQETQYF.

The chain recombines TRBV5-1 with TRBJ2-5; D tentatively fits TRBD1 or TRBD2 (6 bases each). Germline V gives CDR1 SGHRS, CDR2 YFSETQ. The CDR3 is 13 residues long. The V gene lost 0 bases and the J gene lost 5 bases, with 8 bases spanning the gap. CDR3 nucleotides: TGCGCCAGCAGCTTGGAAGGGGGGGAGACCCAGTACTTC. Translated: CASSLEGGETQYF.